Shown below are 2 T cell receptor beta chains from a single sample sequenced in a study of blood T cells in healthy people across ages. It was with a sample-barcoded 5' primer and a J-beta primer mix that a second PCR of about 6 to 12 cycles was run. TCRdb called the 5' RACE reads again in MiXCR, with one record for every CDR3 protein. The sample shows around 800,000 distinct CDR3 sequences, 46% of them seen only once. Source material: blood. These receptors all stem from a man at least 80 years old in good health.

This clonotype was seen only a few times. The chain is built from TRBV7-8 and TRBJ2-2; a weak D match, TRBD2 (6 bases). The CDR3 has 17 residues. With 5 bases removed from V and 1 base from J, the gap between germline ends came to 17 bases. The germline gives CDR1 SGHVS, CDR2 FQNEAQ. CDR3 amino acids: CASSTIGGPVNTGELFF. Written as DNA, the CDR3 is TGTGCCAGCAGCACCATTGGAGGGCCGGTGAACACCGGGGAGCTGTTTTTT.

CDR3 in amino acids: CASSLSGLGGGELFF. DNA for the CDR3: TGTGCCAGCAGCCTCTCAGGACTAGGCGGCGGGGAGCTGTTTTTT. The J gene is TRBJ2-2, the V gene TRBV7-2, with 7 nucleotides matching TRBD2. With 5 bases clipped from V and 7 bases from J, the junction kept 10 bases outside the gene matches. Germline-derived CDR1 and CDR2 are SGHTA and FQGNSA. The CDR3 length is 15 residues.